These 16 T cell receptor beta chains were sequenced from one sample in a study of shared T cell receptors in the human thymus. Profiling relied on immunoSEQ multiplex PCR, and the TCRdb table lists in-frame clones only, not all of them. The sample includes hundreds of thousands of clones, around 87% of them seen just once. The same data also contributed to another study, on human thymus T cells.

Sequenced: thymocytes. These receptors all stem from a boy under two years old with a congenital heart defect.

The chain uses TRBV16 and TRBJ2-1; 9 nucleotides line up with TRBD2. Unmatched junction bases numbered 22, after V lost 3 bases and J lost 7 bases. Per the germline V gene, CDR1 is KGHSY and CDR2 is FQNENV. CDR3 length: 20 residues. The CDR3 sequence: CASSHPGVPTSGSGGNEQFF. The CDR3 coding sequence is TGTGCCAGCAGCCACCCAGGGGTCCCGACTAGCGGTTCCGGGGGAAATGAGCAGTTCTTC.

The chain uses TRBV6-5 and TRBJ1-4, with D perhaps TRBD1 (5 bases). Trimming shortened V by 2 bases and J by 5 bases, and 15 bases separated the two germline ends. The germline CDR1 and CDR2 sequences are MNHEY and SVGAGI. The CDR3 sequence is 16 residues long. The CDR3 coding sequence is TGTGCCAGCAGTTACCGGGCGGGACCGACAAATGAAAAACTGTTTTTT. Amino acids: CASSYRAGPTNEKLFF.

This chain joins TRBV1 and TRBJ2-7; TRBD2, the table's D call, was not compared with the DNA. TRBV1 is shown as a pseudogene. The CDR3 sequence is 16 residues long. The CDR3 sequence is CTSSQDRPKMTYEQYF. The CDR3, as DNA: TGCACCAGCAGCCAAGATCGCCCTAAAATGACCTACGAGCAGTACTTC.

The V and J genes are TRBV2 and TRBJ2-7, with 11 bases that match TRBD1. The germline gives CDR1 SNHLY, CDR2 FYNNEI. The CDR3 is made up of 15 amino acids. J lost 1 base, V lost 7 bases, and 6 bases had no gene match. The CDR3 nucleotides are TGTGCCAGCAAGACGGGACAGGGGGAATCCTACGAGCAGTACTTC. This encodes CASKTGQGESYEQYF.

The chain couples TRBV18 to TRBJ2-1; TRBD2 aligns across 9 bases. J lost 7 bases, V lost 3 bases, and 7 bases had no gene match. Germline lookup yields CDR1 KGHSH and CDR2 LQKENI. The CDR3 extends over 15 amino acids. CDR3 sequence reads: CASSPLAGWGNEQFF. The CDR3 DNA reads as TGTGCCAGCTCACCCCTAGCGGGGTGGGGGAATGAGCAGTTCTTC.

The CDR3 sequence is CASSWTGGVSGYTF. The CDR3 region has the DNA TGCGCCAGCAGCTGGACAGGGGGCGTCTCCGGCTACACCTTC. The chain couples TRBV5-1 to TRBJ1-2; 11 bases line up with TRBD1. Trimming took 3 bases from V and 8 from J; bases not matched to a gene: 6. The CDR3 extends over 14 amino acids. Germline CDR1 reads SGHRS; CDR2 reads YFSETQ.

The V and J genes are TRBV28 and TRBJ2-3, with TRBD1 identical over 8 bases. Germline-derived CDR1 and CDR2 are MDHEN and SYDVKM. This CDR3 is built from 15 residues. J gave up 4 bases and V 6 bases, and 9 bases lay outside the gene matches. CDR3: CASSPGQGAPDTQYF. The CDR3, as DNA: TGTGCCAGCAGCCCCGGGCAGGGGGCACCAGATACGCAGTATTTT.

The chain uses TRBV10-1 and TRBJ2-7; 7 nucleotides align to TRBD2. The CDR3 consists of 14 residues. Germline CDR1 is WNHNN and CDR2 is SYGVQD (reference sequence). With 3 bases clipped from V and 7 bases from J, the junction kept 9 bases outside the gene matches. CDR3 nucleotide sequence: TGCGCCAGCAGTGAAGGGACTACGGGTGGGGAGCAGTACTTC. Its protein is CASSEGTTGGEQYF.

The chain carries TRBV5-1 and TRBJ2-1; 7 bases fit TRBD2. After removal of 2 bases from V and 4 bases from J, the junction contained 12 bases not matched to a gene. Germline V gene data show CDR1 as SGHRS and CDR2 as YFSETQ. This CDR3 is built from 17 residues. CDR3: CASSFAGREGVYNEQFF. DNA of the CDR3: TGCGCCAGCAGCTTTGCCGGCAGGGAGGGAGTATACAATGAGCAGTTCTTC.

The rearrangement uses TRBV9 and TRBJ2-7, with D tentatively TRBD2 (6 bases). The germline gives CDR1 SGDLS, CDR2 YYNGEE. The CDR3 is 14 residues long. V gave up 4 bases and J gave up 5 bases, with 16 bases separating them. The CDR3 nucleotides read TGTGCCAGCAGCACGCGGGACTCCGGCGACGAGCAGTACTTC. Amino acids: CASSTRDSGDEQYF.

V and J are TRBV5-6 and TRBJ2-5; TRBD1 aligns across 8 bases. Per germline, CDR1 SGHDT and CDR2 YYEEEE. There are 15 residues in the CDR3. V shed 3 bases and J 5 bases; nucleotides not matched to a gene: 9. CDR3 sequence reads: CASSYPGQVWETQYF. The CDR3 DNA follows: TGTGCCAGCAGCTACCCGGGACAGGTCTGGGAGACCCAGTACTTC.

This chain uses TRBV4-2 with TRBJ1-2; TRBD1 matches at 8 bases. The CDR3 sequence is 15 residues long. With V trimmed by 4 bases and J by 1 base, 5 bases remained unmatched. From germline, CDR1 is LGHNA and CDR2 YNFKEQ. The CDR3 loop is CASSPWTGRNYGYTF. CDR3 bases: TGTGCCAGCAGCCCATGGACAGGGCGTAACTATGGCTACACCTTC.

V gene TRBV11-3 combines with J gene TRBJ2-7, with a tentative D call TRBD2 (5 bases). Germline CDR1 SGHNT, CDR2 YENEEA. The CDR3 has 15 amino acids. Deletions cut 5 bases from V and 3 bases from J, with 17 bases between. The CDR3 nucleotides are TGTGCCAGCAGCGGTCAACTAGTTTCTTTCTACGAGCAGTACTTC. Translation gives CASSGQLVSFYEQYF.

This CDR3 reads CASSLVGVRYLEQFF. In nucleotides, the CDR3 is TGTGCCAGTAGTCTAGTGGGAGTTAGGTATCTTGAGCAGTTCTTC. The rearrangement links TRBV19 to TRBJ2-1; D may be TRBD2 (5 bases). Germline V gene sequence: CDR1 LNHDA, CDR2 SQIVND (reference sequence). The CDR3 runs to 15 residues. Deletions cut 5 bases from V and 9 bases from J, with 20 bases between.

This chain joins TRBV4-1 and TRBJ2-7; D remains ambiguous. Germline CDR1 MGHRA, CDR2 YSYEKL. The CDR3 length is 12 residues. Trimming pared 3 bases from V and 3 bases from J, leaving 6 bases between. The CDR3 DNA follows: TGCGCCAGCAGCCAGCACGGCTACGAGCAGTACTTC. Amino acids: CASSQHGYEQYF.

The V call is TRBV4-3, the J call TRBJ1-2; a weak D match, TRBD1 (5 bases). Trimming shortened V by 4 bases and J by 2 bases, and 14 bases separated the two germline ends. Germline V CDR1 and CDR2: LGHNA, YSLEER. The CDR3 is 15 amino acids. The CDR3 nucleotides are TGCGCCAGCAGCCTTGCCCAGGGCTGCAACTATGGCTACACCTTC. Translated: CASSLAQGCNYGYTF.